The clone carrying this T cell receptor beta chain was recorded at least ten times. The patients chosen for sequencing had shown expansion of CD8+CD57+ cells (detected by flow cytometry). Germline CDR1 reads SGHRS; CDR2 reads YFSETQ. Trimming removed 0 bases from V and 4 bases from J; junction bases left unmatched: 3. The CDR3 extends over 14 amino acids. The data originate from a study of CD8+CD57+ T cells in acquired aplastic anemia. Overall study: DNA recovered from sorted CD4+ and CD8+ cells had a mean of approximately 3.4 ug.

Profiling that covered TCR beta VDJ and CDR3 relied on genomic DNA as its template. TCRdb reprocessed the reads with MiXCR, giving one entry per CDR3 protein. The table records over 250,000 distinct CDR3 sequences, around three fifths of them present only once. This TCR came from a human donor with aplastic anemia. The genes are TRBV5-1 and TRBJ1-1, with TRBD1 matching 7 bases. Sample: sorted CD4+, CD8+, or CD8+CD57+ T cells (not recorded which) from PBMCs. The CDR3 DNA reads TGCGCCAGCAGCTTGGACAGGGGTTTCACTGAAGCTTTCTTT. This gives the protein CASSLDRGFTEAFF.